The text below deals with one T cell receptor (beta chain). Its specificity is unknown. One end of the junction varies from germline; a read error may be responsible. This record belongs to a study of PD-1 blockade in classical Hodgkin lymphoma. Study conclusions and caveats: Newly diagnosed patients were reported to start with lower TCR diversity than healthy donors. Lower baseline TCR diversity marked trial partial responders and progressors.

Following autologous stem cell transplantation, relapse occurred in every patient, and exposure to brentuximab vedotin varied. The CDR3 has 18 residues. In germline, CDR1 is MNHNS, CDR2 SASEGT. Clones were read by immunoSEQ multiplex PCR, and TCRdb kept only the in-frame ones, dropping some. The table lists more than 140,000 clones, 78% of them singletons. The sequence came from a human donor with classical Hodgkin lymphoma. Sequencing used peripheral blood mononuclear cells (PBMCs), obtained before the second cycle of nivolumab. The genes are TRBV6-1 and TRBJ2-6; D may match TRBD1 or TRBD2 (5 bases each). CDR3 sequence (DNA): TGTGCCATCAGTGGGGGAGACACAAACCGCCCTGGGGCCAACGTCCTGACTTTC. Translation: CAISGGDTNRPGANVLTF.